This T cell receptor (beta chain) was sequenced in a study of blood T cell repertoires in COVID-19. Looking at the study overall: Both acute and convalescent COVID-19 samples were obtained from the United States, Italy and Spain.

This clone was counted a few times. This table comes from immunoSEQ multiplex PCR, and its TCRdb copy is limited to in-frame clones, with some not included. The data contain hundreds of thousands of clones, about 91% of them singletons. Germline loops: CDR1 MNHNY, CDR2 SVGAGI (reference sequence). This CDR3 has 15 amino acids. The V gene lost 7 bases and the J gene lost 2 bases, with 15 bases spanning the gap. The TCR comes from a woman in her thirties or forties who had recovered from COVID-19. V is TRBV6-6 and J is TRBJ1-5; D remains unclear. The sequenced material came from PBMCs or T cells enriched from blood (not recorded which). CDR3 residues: CASTGRADGNQPQHF. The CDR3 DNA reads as TGTGCCAGCACCGGGAGGGCTGATGGCAATCAGCCCCAGCATTTT.